The clone carrying this T cell receptor (beta chain) was counted only a few times. Its antigen is unknown. This sample stems from a study of beta chain features in type 1 diabetes. Study-level points and caveats: A potential PCR bias toward shorter templates would be equal in patient and control samples.

Germline V gene sequence: CDR1 MNHEY, CDR2 SMNVEV (reference sequence). This CDR3 contains 14 residues. Trimming shortened V by 5 bases and J by 4 bases, and 12 bases separated the two germline ends. Sorting gave populations that all exceeded 98% purity. Expressed TCRB transcripts got sequenced, as all isolated RNA was reverse transcribed. Sequenced by immunoSEQ multiplex PCR; TCRdb stores in-frame clones only, minus some. Of 450,000 or so clones listed, more than 9.5% are singletons. Sequenced sample: naive CD4+ T cells from blood. The chain uses TRBV27 and TRBJ1-5, with D hard to call. The sequence came from a woman younger than 35 in good health. The CDR3 sequence: CASSGSGGNQPQHF. DNA for the CDR3: TGTGCCAGCAGTGGTTCAGGTGGGAATCAGCCCCAGCATTTT.